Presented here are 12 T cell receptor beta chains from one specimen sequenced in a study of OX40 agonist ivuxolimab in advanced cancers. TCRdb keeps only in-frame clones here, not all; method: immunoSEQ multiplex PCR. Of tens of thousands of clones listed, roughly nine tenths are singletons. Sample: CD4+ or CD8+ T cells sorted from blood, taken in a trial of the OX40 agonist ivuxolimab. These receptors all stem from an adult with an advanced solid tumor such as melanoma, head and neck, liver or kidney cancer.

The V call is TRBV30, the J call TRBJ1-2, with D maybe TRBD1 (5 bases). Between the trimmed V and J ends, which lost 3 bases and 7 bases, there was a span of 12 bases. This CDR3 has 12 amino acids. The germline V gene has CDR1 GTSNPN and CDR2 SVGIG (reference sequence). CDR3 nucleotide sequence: TGTGCCTGGAGGTTGTCGGGACCTGGCTACACCTTC. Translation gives CAWRLSGPGYTF.

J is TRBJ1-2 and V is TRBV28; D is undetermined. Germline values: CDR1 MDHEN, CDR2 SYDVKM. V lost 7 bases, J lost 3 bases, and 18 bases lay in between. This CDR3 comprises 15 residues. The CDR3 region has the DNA TGTGCCAGCAACGGACCTCGGGAGGCTTACTATGGCTACACCTTC. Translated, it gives CASNGPREAYYGYTF.

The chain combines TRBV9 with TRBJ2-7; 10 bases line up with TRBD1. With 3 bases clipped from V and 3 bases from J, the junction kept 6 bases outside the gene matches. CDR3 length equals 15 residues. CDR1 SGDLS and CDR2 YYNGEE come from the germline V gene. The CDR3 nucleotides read TGTGCCAGCAGCGAGGGACAGGGGACCATCTACGAGCAGTACTTC. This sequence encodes CASSEGQGTIYEQYF.

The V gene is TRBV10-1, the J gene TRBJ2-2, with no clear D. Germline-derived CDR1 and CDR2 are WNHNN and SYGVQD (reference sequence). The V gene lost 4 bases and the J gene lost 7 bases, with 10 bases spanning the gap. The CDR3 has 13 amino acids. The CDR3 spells CASSARLGGELFF. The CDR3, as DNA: TGCGCCAGCAGTGCGAGGCTGGGCGGGGAGCTGTTTTTT.

The CDR3 region has the DNA TGTGCCAGCAGCTTACGGACAGGGGTATTCTACGAGCAGTACTTC. It translates to CASSLRTGVFYEQYF. The chain carries TRBV7-8 and TRBJ2-7; TRBD1 matches at 9 bases. V dropped 2 bases and J dropped 3; count of bases not matched to a gene: 5. CDR3 length equals 15 residues. Germline V gene lookup returns CDR1 SGHVS and CDR2 FQNEAQ.

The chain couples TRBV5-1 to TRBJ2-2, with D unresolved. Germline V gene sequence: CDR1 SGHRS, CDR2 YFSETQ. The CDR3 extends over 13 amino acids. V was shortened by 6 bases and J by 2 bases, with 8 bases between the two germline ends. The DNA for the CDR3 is TGCGCCAGCAATGTGGGTAACACCGGGGAGCTGTTTTTT. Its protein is CASNVGNTGELFF.

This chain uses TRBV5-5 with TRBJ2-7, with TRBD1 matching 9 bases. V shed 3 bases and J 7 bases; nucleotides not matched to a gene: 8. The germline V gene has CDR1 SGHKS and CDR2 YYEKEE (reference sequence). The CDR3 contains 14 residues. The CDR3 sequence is CASSWDRAVGEQYF. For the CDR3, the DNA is TGTGCCAGCAGCTGGGACAGGGCAGTAGGGGAGCAGTACTTC.

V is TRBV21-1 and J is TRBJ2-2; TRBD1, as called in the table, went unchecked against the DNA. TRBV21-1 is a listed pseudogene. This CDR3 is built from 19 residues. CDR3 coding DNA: TGTGCCAGCCACCTGGAGACGGGACAGCAAATTCCGAACACCGGGGAGCTGTTTTTT. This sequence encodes CASHLETGQQIPNTGELFF.

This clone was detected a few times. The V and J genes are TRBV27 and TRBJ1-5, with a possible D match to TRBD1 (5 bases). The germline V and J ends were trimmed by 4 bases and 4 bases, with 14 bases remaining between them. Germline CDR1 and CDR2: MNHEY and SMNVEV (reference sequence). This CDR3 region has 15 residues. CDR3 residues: CASSSYRDLNQPQHF. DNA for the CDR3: TGTGCCAGCAGTTCGTACCGGGACCTAAATCAGCCCCAGCATTTT.

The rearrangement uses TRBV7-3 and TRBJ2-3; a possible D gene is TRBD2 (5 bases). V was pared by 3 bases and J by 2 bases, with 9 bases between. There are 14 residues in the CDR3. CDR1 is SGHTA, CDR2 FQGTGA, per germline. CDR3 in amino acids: CASSLGVPTDTQYF. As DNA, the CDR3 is TGTGCCAGCAGCTTGGGAGTACCCACAGATACGCAGTATTTT.

In DNA, the CDR3 is TGTGCCAGCAGCCAAGGCCTAGCGGGTGGAGGGGAGCAGTTCTTC. Translated, it gives CASSQGLAGGGEQFF. The chain employs TRBV14 and TRBJ2-1, with 8 bases fitting TRBD2. CDR1 is SGHDN, CDR2 FVKESK, per germline. The CDR3 has 15 amino acids. Trimming took 1 base from V and 10 from J; bases not matched to a gene: 9.

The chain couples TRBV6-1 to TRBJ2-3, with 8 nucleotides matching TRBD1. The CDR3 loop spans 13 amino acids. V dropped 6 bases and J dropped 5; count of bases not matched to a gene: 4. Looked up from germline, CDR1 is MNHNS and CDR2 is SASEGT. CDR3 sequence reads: CASRTGVQDTQYF. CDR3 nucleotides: TGTGCCAGCAGGACAGGGGTTCAAGATACGCAGTATTTT.